Listed here are 23 T cell receptor beta chains from one sample, sequenced in a study of T cells after yellow fever vaccination. TCRdb redid the calling of the 5' RACE reads with MiXCR, one entry per CDR3 protein. The sample contains 200,000 to 250,000 distinct CDR3 sequences, 3% to 3.5% of which appear only once. Sequenced material: CD4+ T cells sorted from PBMCs, taken 10 days after the yellow fever booster vaccination. The receptors were sampled from a man younger than 35 who received the YFV17D yellow fever vaccine.

V and J are TRBV5-4 and TRBJ2-3; D remains unclear. V was shortened by 3 bases and J by 4 bases, with 6 bases between the two germline ends. This CDR3 spans 12 amino acids. Looked up from germline, CDR1 is SGHNT and CDR2 is YYREEE (reference sequence). CDR3 residues: CASSSWADTQYF. The CDR3, as DNA: TGTGCCAGCAGCTCGTGGGCAGATACGCAGTATTTT.

Remarks on this clonotype: A much more abundant neighbour one base away suggests this may be a read error. This rearrangement joins TRBV7-6 to TRBJ2-5; D remains ambiguous. The tail of the sequence fits TRBJ2-1 better, so the J call may be wrong. The germline gives CDR1 SGHVS, CDR2 FNYEAQ. CDR3 size: 14 residues. The CDR3 coding sequence is TGTGCCAGCAGCTTAGTCAGATCAAAAGAGACCCAGTTCTTC. This gives the protein CASSLVRSKETQFF.

Many counts were recorded for this clonotype. The chain couples TRBV18 to TRBJ2-7; the D gene could be TRBD1 or TRBD2 (5 bases each). In germline, CDR1 is KGHSH, CDR2 LQKENI. CDR3 size: 16 residues. Trimming took off 3 bases at V and 2 bases at J, with 17 bases between the two ends. The CDR3 loop is CASSPPGTVKTYEQYF. The DNA for the CDR3 is TGTGCCAGCTCACCGCCCGGGACGGTGAAAACCTACGAGCAGTACTTC.

This clonotype has ten or more counts. The chain couples TRBV5-6 to TRBJ2-4, with TRBD2 matching over 10 bases. The CDR3 is made up of 16 amino acids. Germline lookup yields CDR1 SGHDT and CDR2 YYEEEE. The ends lost 4 bases at V and 1 base at J; junction bases unmatched: 5. CDR3 DNA: TGTGCCAGCAGCCTACTAGCGGGGAGTGCCAAAAACATTCAGTACTTC. The encoded protein is CASSLLAGSAKNIQYF.

The chain uses TRBV3-1 and TRBJ2-3, with D possibly matching TRBD1 (5 bases). The germline V and J ends were trimmed by 6 bases and 0 bases, with 10 bases remaining between them. Germline V gene sequence: CDR1 LGHDT, CDR2 YNNKEL (reference sequence). CDR3 length: 14 residues. Here the CDR3 DNA reads TGTGCCAGCAGGCTGACAGCTAGCACAGATACGCAGTATTTT. This sequence encodes CASRLTASTDTQYF.

This clonotype was seen repeatedly, ten times or more. The V gene is TRBV7-2, the J gene TRBJ2-4; TRBD1 is a possible D gene (6 bases). V lost 5 bases, J lost 6 bases, and 14 bases lay in between. Germline V gives CDR1 SGHTA, CDR2 FQGNSA. This CDR3 has 14 amino acids. Written as DNA, the CDR3 is TGTGCCAGCAGCACAGAGTGGGGGCTAAACATTCAGTACTTC. Amino acids: CASSTEWGLNIQYF.

This clonotype was found a few times. The V and J genes are TRBV7-2 and TRBJ2-7; 8 bases match TRBD1. CDR1 SGHTA and CDR2 FQGNSA come from the germline V gene. The CDR3 runs 14 residues. After removal of 5 bases from V and 7 bases from J, the junction contained 10 bases not matched to a gene. In DNA, the CDR3 is TGTGCCAGCAGCATTGACAGGGGAAAAGGGGAGCAGTACTTC. Encoded protein: CASSIDRGKGEQYF.

This clonotype occurred a few times. This chain links TRBV20-1 with TRBJ1-1; D not certain. The germline V gene has CDR1 DFQATT and CDR2 SNEGSKA (reference sequence). The CDR3 runs 13 residues. Trimming took 6 bases from V and 5 from J, leaving 16 bases between them. Here the CDR3 DNA reads TGCAGTGCGCGGCGGGGTACAAGAACTGAAGCTTTCTTT. This codes for CSARRGTRTEAFF.

The chain employs TRBV2 and TRBJ2-5; D unresolved. V was cut by 8 bases and J by 6 bases, with 19 bases left in between. This CDR3 is built from 14 residues. Looked up from germline, CDR1 is SNHLY and CDR2 is FYNNEI. The CDR3 DNA sequence: TGTGCCAGCTTTTTAGCAGCTTGGAGAAAGACCCAGTACTTC. This encodes CASFLAAWRKTQYF.

V gene TRBV20-1 combines with J gene TRBJ2-2; no reliable D call. Germline assignment: CDR1 DFQATT and CDR2 SNEGSKA (reference sequence). The CDR3 loop spans 13 amino acids. Deletions cut 5 bases from V and 0 bases from J, with 7 bases between. In nucleotides, the CDR3 is TGCAGTGCTCCTCAGCCGAACACCGGGGAGCTGTTTTTT. It specifies CSAPQPNTGELFF.

This clonotype has ten or more counts. The rearrangement uses TRBV6-2 or TRBV6-3 and TRBJ2-7; D is uncertain. This CDR3 has 12 residues. Per the germline V gene, CDR1 is MNHEY and CDR2 is SVGEGT. Trimming removed 6 bases at V and 4 bases at J, with 10 bases between. CDR3 nucleotide sequence: TGTGCCAGCAGCAGAGCGAGTTACGAGCAGTACGTC. Protein: CASSRASYEQYV.

This clonotype was seen at least ten times. The chain uses TRBV7-9 and TRBJ1-3; TRBD1 matches 9 bases. The V gene's germline CDR1 is SEHNR and CDR2 FQNEAQ (reference sequence). V lost 4 bases, J lost 0 bases, and 4 bases stayed unmatched. This CDR3 region has 16 residues. The chain's CDR3 is CASSSQTGGSGNTIYF. In nucleotides, the CDR3 is TGTGCCAGCAGCTCCCAGACAGGGGGCTCTGGAAACACCATATATTTT.

This sequence joins TRBV5-1 and TRBJ1-1; 11 bases map to TRBD1. Germline V gives CDR1 SGHRS, CDR2 YFSETQ. This CDR3 has 14 amino acids. Trimming cost V 4 bases and J 5 bases; bases outside gene matches: 4. CDR3 sequence reads: CASSHGTGGTEAFF. The DNA of the CDR3 is TGCGCCAGCAGCCACGGGACAGGGGGGACTGAAGCTTTCTTT.

The chain recombines TRBV18 with TRBJ1-3; D not certain. The V and J ends lost 0 bases and 0 bases respectively, with 6 bases between them. The germline V gene encodes CDR1 KGHSH and CDR2 LQKENI. CDR3 length: 15 residues. CDR3 in amino acids: CASSPPSYSGNTIYF. The CDR3 nucleotides are TGTGCCAGCTCACCACCATCATACTCTGGAAACACCATATATTTT.

The genes are TRBV5-6 and TRBJ1-6; perhaps TRBD1 as D (5 bases). This CDR3 contains 14 residues. Germline lookup yields CDR1 SGHDT and CDR2 YYEEEE. Trimming took off 1 base at V and 17 bases at J, with 19 bases between the two ends. CDR3 sequence: CASSLQGPTPLVHF. CDR3 bases: TGTGCCAGCAGCTTGCAGGGACCCACACCCCTCGTCCACTTT.

This clonotype was detected many times. The genes are TRBV12-3 or TRBV12-4 and TRBJ2-6; a weak D match, TRBD2 (5 bases). The CDR3 extends over 15 amino acids. With 5 bases removed from V and 2 bases from J, the gap between germline ends came to 10 bases. The CDR3 nucleotides read TGTGCCAGCAGTCGCCGGGGAGCTGGGGCCAACGTCCTGACTTTC. This gives the protein CASSRRGAGANVLTF.

The chain joins TRBV6-5 to TRBJ1-3; weak D call: TRBD1 (5 bases). V lost 5 bases and J 0 bases, leaving 11 bases between the germline ends. Germline V gene lookup returns CDR1 MNHEY and CDR2 SVGAGI. This CDR3 is 15 amino acids long. CDR3 sequence: CASSPTGLSGNTIYF. CDR3 in DNA: TGTGCCAGCAGTCCCACAGGCCTCTCTGGAAACACCATATATTTT.

This sequence joins TRBV7-2 and TRBJ1-2, with D possibly matching TRBD1 (5 bases). V was cut by 1 base and J by 12 bases, with 21 bases left in between. The CDR3 has 15 residues. Germline CDR1 is SGHTA and CDR2 is FQGNSA. CDR3 region: CASSLVGRDPRGHTF. DNA of the CDR3: TGTGCCAGCAGCTTAGTAGGCCGGGACCCAAGGGGCCACACCTTC.

This clonotype was picked up many times. J is TRBJ1-1 and V is TRBV5-1; possible D gene TRBD1, 6 bases. V lost 2 bases and J 3 bases, leaving 11 bases between the germline ends. Germline V CDR1 and CDR2: SGHRS, YFSETQ. The CDR3 length is 14 residues. The DNA for the CDR3 is TGCGCCAGCAGCTTCAGGGGTAGGGACACTGAAGCTTTCTTT. Translation gives CASSFRGRDTEAFF.

This clonotype was counted many times. The V call is TRBV4-3, the J call TRBJ2-5; the match to TRBD2 covers 13 bases. CDR3 length: 19 residues. After removal of 3 bases from V and 4 bases from J, the junction contained 14 bases not matched to a gene. Germline CDR1 is LGHNA and CDR2 is YSLEER. The CDR3 DNA sequence: TGCGCCAGCAGCCAGAGACTAGCGGGGGGAATTTTTCCCGCAGAGACCCAGTACTTC. Translated, it gives CASSQRLAGGIFPAETQYF.

This clonotype was observed a few times. The chain recombines TRBV3-1 with TRBJ2-1; 7 bases align to TRBD1. Unmatched junction bases numbered 2, after V lost 6 bases and J lost 0 bases. Germline CDR1 and CDR2: LGHDT and YNNKEL (reference sequence). CDR3 length: 14 amino acids. CDR3 DNA: TGTGCCAGCAGAGGGACAGTCTCCTACAATGAGCAGTTCTTC. As protein: CASRGTVSYNEQFF.

This clonotype was recorded many times. The CDR3 loop reads CASSQSRTGQGGETQYF. DNA of the CDR3: TGTGCCAGCAGCCAATCGAGGACAGGGCAAGGGGGAGAGACCCAGTACTTC. J is TRBJ2-5 and V is TRBV14; 8 nucleotides line up with TRBD1. This CDR3 has 17 amino acids. The ends lost 2 bases at V and 4 bases at J; junction bases unmatched: 12. Looked up from germline, CDR1 is SGHDN and CDR2 is FVKESK. Looking up the rest from reference TRBV14 and TRBJ2-5 gives the full variable domain: EAGVTQFPSHSVIEKGQTVTLRCDPISGHDNLYWYRRVMGKEIKFLLHFVKESKQDESGMPNNRFLAERTGGTYSTLKVQPAELEDSGVYFCASSQSRTGQGGETQYFGPGTRLLVL.

This clonotype has more than one count but fewer than ten. The chain carries TRBV6-2 or TRBV6-3 and TRBJ2-5, with 12 bases matching TRBD2. The junction had 4 bases not matched to a gene; V was cut back by 3 bases and J by 2 bases. There are 16 residues in the CDR3. Germline CDR1 is MNHEY and CDR2 is SVGEGT. The CDR3 loop is CASSYGLAGTQETQYF. The CDR3 DNA follows: TGTGCCAGCAGTTATGGACTAGCGGGGACACAAGAGACCCAGTACTTC.